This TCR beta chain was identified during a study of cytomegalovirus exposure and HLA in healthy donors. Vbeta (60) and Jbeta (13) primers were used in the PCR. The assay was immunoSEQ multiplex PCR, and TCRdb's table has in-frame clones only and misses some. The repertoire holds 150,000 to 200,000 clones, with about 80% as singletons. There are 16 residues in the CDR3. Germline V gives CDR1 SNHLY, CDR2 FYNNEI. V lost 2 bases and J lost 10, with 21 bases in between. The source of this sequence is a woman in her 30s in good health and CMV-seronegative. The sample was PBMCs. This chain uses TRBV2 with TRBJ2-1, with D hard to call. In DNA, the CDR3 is TGTGCCAGCAGTGAAAGAGGCCTAGTAGGCAGAATAGAGCAGTTCTTC. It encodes CASSERGLVGRIEQFF. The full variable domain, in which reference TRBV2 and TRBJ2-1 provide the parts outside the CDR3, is EPEVTQTPSHQVTQMGQEVILRCVPISNHLYFYWYRQILGQKVEFLVSFYNNEISEKSEIFDDQFSVERPDGSNFTLKIRSTKLEDSAMYFCASSERGLVGRIEQFFGPGTRLTVL.